This TCR beta chain appears in the sequencing data of a study of cytomegalovirus exposure and HLA in healthy donors. Primers: 60 Vbeta forward and 13 Jbeta reverse. The assay was immunoSEQ multiplex PCR, and TCRdb's table has in-frame clones only and misses some. The sample records roughly 70,000 clones, roughly 72% being singletons. The source of this sequence is a man aged 45-65 years in good health and CMV-seronegative. Sequencing was done on a sample of PBMCs.

DNA of the CDR3: TGTGCCAGTAGTATGGACAGGGTCGCAGATACGCAGTATTTT. It encodes CASSMDRVADTQYF. The V call is TRBV19, the J call TRBJ2-3, with 8 positions matching TRBD1. CDR1 is LNHDA, CDR2 SQIVND, per germline (reference sequence). CDR3 size: 14 residues. Germline trimming cut 3 bases from V and 4 bases from J; bases unmatched to any gene: 3. The complete variable domain, with remaining parts taken from reference TRBV19 and TRBJ2-3, reads DGGITQSPKYLFRKEGQNVTLSCEQNLNHDAMYWYRQDPGQGLRLIYYSQIVNDFQKGDIAEGYSVSREKKESFPLTVTSAQKNPTAFYLCASSMDRVADTQYFGPGTRLTVL.